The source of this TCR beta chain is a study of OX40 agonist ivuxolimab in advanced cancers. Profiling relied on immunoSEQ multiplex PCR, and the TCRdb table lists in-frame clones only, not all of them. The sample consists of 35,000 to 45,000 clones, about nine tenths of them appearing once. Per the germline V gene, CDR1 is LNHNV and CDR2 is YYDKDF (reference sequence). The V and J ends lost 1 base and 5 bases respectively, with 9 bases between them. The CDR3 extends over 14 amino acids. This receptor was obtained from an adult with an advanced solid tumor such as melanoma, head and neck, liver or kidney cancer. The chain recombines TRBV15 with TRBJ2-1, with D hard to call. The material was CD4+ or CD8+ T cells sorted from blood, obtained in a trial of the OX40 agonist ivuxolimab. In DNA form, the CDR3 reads TGTGCCACCAGCAGAGCCGGAGCCAACAATGAGCAGTTCTTC. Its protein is CATSRAGANNEQFF. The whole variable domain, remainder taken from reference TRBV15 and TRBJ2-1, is DAMVIQNPRYQVTQFGKPVTLSCSQTLNHNVMYWYQQKSSQAPKLLFHYYDKDFNNEADTPDNFQSRRPNTSFCFLDIRSPGLGDTAMYLCATSRAGANNEQFFGPGTRLTVL.